The clone carrying this TCR beta chain ranks as medium-sized. Antigen: not known. A library prepared for alpha chains yielded this beta chain as an off-target read; its size is of little meaning. As for time point: blood taken at disease recurrence. Whole RNA came from tumor, nontumor lung or frozen PBMC and was sequenced without being sorted. V gave up 6 bases and J gave up 9 bases; unmatched junction bases: 8. Germline values: CDR1 MDHEN, CDR2 SYDVKM. The CDR3 has 15 amino acids. The record originates from a study of spatial heterogeneity in lung cancer. Study as a whole: Some blood samples were collected at disease recurrence, with a median of approximately 400 days to first recurrence.

Via MiXCR, TCRdb re-called the 5' RACE reads, giving one row per CDR3 protein. The table shows around 10,000 distinct CDR3 sequences, with approximately 3.5% occurring only once. The study's findings and limits: Ubiquitous expanded tumor TCRs surfaced in blood more at resection than they did at follow-up.

The receptor was derived from a female donor with early-stage non-small cell lung cancer. J is TRBJ1-6 and V is TRBV28; the match to TRBD1 covers 10 bases. Here the sequenced sample was PBMCs, taken at recurrence. The CDR3 spells CASSPPGQGSSPLHF. The CDR3 region has the DNA TGTGCCAGCAGCCCTCCGGGACAGGGGTCTTCACCCCTCCACTTT.